This is a list of T cell receptor beta chains from one sample in a study of human T cells and chemical hapten exposure. TCRdb used MiXCR to reprocess the RACE reads, holding one entry per CDR3 protein. The data contain approximately 100,000 distinct CDR3 sequences, 8% to 13% of them singletons. Sequenced here: whole blood, sampled in connection with sensitization to the hapten diphenylcyclopropenone (DPC). The receptors derive from a woman aged 35 to 49 with alopecia areata. Some clones in this sample may be carry-over from other donors' samples. The CDR3 runs from the conserved cysteine through the conserved F or W. D genes are given only for firm matches. For some rows the clone size is stated as once, few or many, or as a class when expanded; others skip it.

d_gene	abundance	v_gene	j_gene	CDR3aa	CDR3nt
TRBD2	many	TRBV7-3	TRBJ2-7	CASSPPGLAGEQYF	TGTGCCAGCAGCCCCCCGGGACTAGCAGGCGAGCAGTACTTC
NA	many	TRBV29-1	TRBJ2-3	CSVVPGTATDTQYF	TGCAGCGTTGTCCCAGGGACGGCGACAGATACGCAGTATTTT
NA	many	TRBV28	TRBJ2-2	CASSLFGSGELFF	TGTGCCAGCAGTTTATTTGGGTCCGGGGAGCTGTTTTTT
NA	many	TRBV20-1	TRBJ1-5	CSANGGQGYNQPQHF	TGCAGTGCTAACGGGGGCCAGGGCTATAATCAGCCCCAGCATTTT
TRBD2	NA	TRBV7-2	TRBJ2-3	CASSSWTSGGTDTQYF	TGTGCCAGCAGCTCTTGGACTAGCGGGGGGACAGATACGCAGTATTTT
TRBD2	few	TRBV20-1	TRBJ2-1	CSASGPGQGTSGGYNEQFF	TGCAGTGCTAGTGGCCCGGGACAGGGGACTAGCGGGGGCTACAATGAGCAGTTCTTC
NA	NA	TRBV7-6	TRBJ2-3	CASSQSGSSSNTQYF	TGTGCCAGCAGCCAGTCGGGGTCGAGTTCTAATACGCAGTATTTT
NA	NA	TRBV10-1	TRBJ2-7	CASSESAGNSYEQYF	TGCGCCAGCAGTGAGTCCGCAGGTAACTCCTACGAGCAGTACTTC
NA	NA	TRBV10-2	TRBJ1-2	CASSFDGPNYGYTF	TGCGCCAGCAGTTTTGACGGACCTAACTATGGCTACACCTTC
TRBD1	NA	TRBV6-5	TRBJ1-5	CASSPDRVPNQPQHF	TGTGCCAGCAGTCCGGACAGGGTCCCCAATCAGCCCCAGCATTTT
TRBD2	NA	TRBV7-2	TRBJ2-7	CASSALAGTYEQYF	TGTGCCAGCAGCGCACTAGCGGGAACCTACGAGCAGTACTTC
TRBD2	NA	TRBV7-2	TRBJ2-5	CASRPLAGGPETQYF	TGTGCCAGCAGACCTCTAGCGGGGGGGCCTGAGACCCAGTACTTC
TRBD2	few	TRBV6-6	TRBJ2-3	CASIGGAGTQYF	TGTGCCTCTATCGGGGGGGCCGGTACGCAGTATTTT
NA	few	TRBV11-2	TRBJ2-7	CASSLVLREQYF	TGTGCCAGCAGCTTAGTTCTGCGGGAGCAGTACTTC
TRBD1	NA	TRBV2	TRBJ1-1	CASSRTGVRTNTEAFF	TGTGCCAGCAGTAGGACAGGGGTCCGCACGAACACTGAAGCTTTCTTT
NA	few	TRBV6-1	TRBJ2-7	CASSGLQDSSYEQYF	TGTGCCAGCAGTGGGTTACAGGATTCCTCCTACGAGCAGTACTTC
TRBD2	many	TRBV7-2	TRBJ2-2	CASSLDSGRVRTGELFF	TGTGCCAGCAGCTTAGATAGCGGGAGGGTTAGGACCGGGGAGCTGTTTTTT
NA	many	TRBV6-2/TRBV6-3	TRBJ2-4	CASSYADEIKNIQYF	TGTGCCAGCAGTTACGCGGACGAGATCAAAAACATTCAGTACTTC
TRBD1	NA	TRBV11-2	TRBJ2-7	CASSLGGQGNVNF	TGTGCCAGCAGCTTGGGGGGACAGGGAAATGTTAATTTT
NA	few	TRBV6-5	TRBJ1-1	CASRGTGPGTEAFF	TGTGCCAGCAGAGGCACAGGGCCCGGCACTGAAGCTTTCTTT
NA	NA	TRBV5-4	TRBJ1-1	CASSLEGGWNTEAFF	TGTGCCAGCAGCTTGGAGGGAGGCTGGAACACTGAAGCTTTCTTT
NA	many	TRBV20-1	TRBJ1-5	CSARQDNQPQHF	TGCAGTGCCCGACAAGACAATCAGCCCCAGCATTTT
NA	NA	TRBV7-8	TRBJ2-5	CASSRQQETQYF	TGTGCCAGCAGCCGACAGCAAGAGACCCAGTACTTC
NA	many	TRBV10-3	TRBJ2-5	CAIKGLRQETQYF	TGTGCCATCAAGGGTCTCCGACAAGAGACCCAGTACTTC
NA	many	TRBV3-2	TRBJ2-2	CASSYPGDTGELFF	TGTGCCAGCAGCTACCCCGGGGACACCGGGGAGCTGTTTTTT
TRBD1	NA	TRBV6-6	TRBJ1-5	CASRFQGQGDQPQHF	TGTGCCAGCAGATTTCAGGGACAGGGGGATCAGCCCCAGCATTTT
NA	NA	TRBV7-2	TRBJ1-2	CASSLDGTRNGYTF	TGTGCCAGCAGCTTAGATGGGACAAGGAATGGCTACACCTTC
NA	many	TRBV7-6	TRBJ1-1	CASSSQQAMNTEAFF	TGTGCCAGCAGCTCTCAACAGGCGATGAACACTGAAGCTTTCTTT
TRBD2	many	TRBV6-1	TRBJ2-1	CATLSGGLSSYNEQFF	TGTGCCACCCTTAGCGGGGGCCTAAGCTCCTACAATGAGCAGTTCTTC
TRBD1	NA	TRBV6-5	TRBJ1-1	CASSYSTGPAEAFF	TGTGCCAGCAGTTACTCGACAGGGCCGGCTGAAGCTTTCTTT
TRBD2	many	TRBV7-8	TRBJ2-7	CASSLASGGAYEQYF	TGTGCCAGCAGCTTGGCTAGCGGGGGGGCCTACGAGCAGTACTTC
TRBD2	few	TRBV4-3	TRBJ2-3	CASSQQRRASGGAVDTQYF	TGCGCCAGCAGCCAACAAAGGCGGGCTAGCGGGGGGGCTGTAGATACGCAGTATTTT
NA	NA	TRBV29-1	TRBJ2-5	CSVGPSRTQYF	TGCAGCGTAGGACCTAGCCGCACCCAGTACTTC
TRBD1	many	TRBV3-1	TRBJ2-6	CASSAPSTGVRGANVLTF	TGTGCCAGCAGCGCCCCATCGACAGGGGTCCGTGGGGCCAACGTCCTGACTTTC
TRBD2	many	TRBV3-1	TRBJ2-3	CASSLAGQSTDTQYF	TGTGCCAGCAGCCTAGCGGGACAAAGCACAGATACGCAGTATTTT
NA	NA	TRBV2	TRBJ1-1	CASRHRNTEAFF	TGTGCCAGCCGTCACCGGAACACTGAAGCTTTCTTT
TRBD2	few	TRBV28	TRBJ2-7	CASTSGGTYEQYF	TGTGCCAGCACCTCGGGGGGGACCTACGAGCAGTACTTC
NA	many	TRBV3-1	TRBJ2-2	CASSQWRGGEDTGELFF	TGTGCCAGCAGCCAATGGAGGGGCGGTGAGGACACCGGGGAGCTGTTTTTT
NA	few	TRBV3-1	TRBJ1-5	CASSQEVRGQPQHF	TGTGCCAGCAGCCAAGAAGTACGGGGACAGCCCCAGCATTTT
NA	NA	TRBV20-1	TRBJ2-5	CSAITIADKETQYF	TGCAGTGCTATCACGATAGCGGATAAAGAGACCCAGTACTTC
TRBD1	many	TRBV4-1	TRBJ2-6	CASSSLPGQYSGANVLTF	TGCGCCAGCAGCTCTCTTCCGGGACAGTACTCTGGGGCCAACGTCCTGACTTTC
TRBD1	NA	TRBV6-5	TRBJ1-2	CASRRTGATFQNGYTF	TGTGCCAGCAGACGGACAGGGGCAACCTTTCAGAATGGCTACACCTTC
NA	many	TRBV25-1	TRBJ2-1	CASSDPGSSYNEQFF	TGTGCCAGCAGTGATCCGGGGAGCTCCTACAATGAGCAGTTCTTC
TRBD2	NA	TRBV5-6	TRBJ2-5	CASSLTSGETQYF	TGTGCCAGCAGCTTGACTAGCGGAGAGACCCAGTACTTC
NA	many	TRBV7-6	TRBJ2-3	CASSLYTVTDTQYF	TGTGCCAGCAGCTTATACACGGTCACAGATACGCAGTATTTT